This T cell receptor (beta chain) originates from a study of neurological immune-mediated disorders. Regarding the study as a whole: Because no CDR3 amino acid sequences were shared across subjects by expanded clones, private repertoires were suggested in all groups.

This clonotype came up many times. Its antigen is still unknown. The CDR3 length is 16 residues. Germline CDR1 reads SSHAT; CDR2 reads FNYEAQ (reference sequence). Trimming cost V 6 bases and J 0 bases; bases outside gene matches: 7. Time point specified: longitudinal time-point 3. Unsorted libraries were prepared from 2 million PBMCs held at -80 C. Synthesis of cDNA was performed by 5'RACE using 10-nucleotide random UMIs. TCRdb called the 5' RACE reads again in MiXCR, with one record for every CDR3 protein. Of 95,000 to 110,000 distinct CDR3 sequences listed, more than 10% are singletons. The V and J genes are TRBV7-7 and TRBJ2-2; TRBD1 agrees at 7 bases. What was sequenced was PBMCs. This receptor was taken from a female donor with HTLV-1-associated myelopathy (HAM/TSP). CDR3 in DNA: TGTGCCAGCAGGGATAACAGGGGTACGAACACCGGGGAGCTGTTTTTT. Its translation: CASRDNRGTNTGELFF.